The clone carrying this T cell receptor beta chain was counted between two and nine times. This sample was taken from a study of T cell changes during pregnancy in multiple sclerosis. Profiled with immunoSEQ multiplex PCR; TCRdb holds only in-frame clones, not every one. The profile covers 88,000 or so clones, with 92% appearing a single time and more than 1.4% taken by the ten largest. CDR3 length: 15 amino acids. V dropped 7 bases and J dropped 5; count of bases not matched to a gene: 6. In germline, CDR1 is SQVTM, CDR2 ANQGSEA. The rearrangement uses TRBV29-1 and TRBJ2-1; 15 nucleotides align to TRBD2. The sample here was peripheral blood, taken before pregnancy. The TCR originated in a female donor with multiple sclerosis, enrolled in a pregnancy study. The CDR3 nucleotides are TGCAGCGGATGGACTAGCGGGGGGGTTAACAATGAGCAGTTCTTC. This translates into CSGWTSGGVNNEQFF.